This T cell receptor (beta chain) comes out of a study of T cells in Graves' hyperthyroidism and ophthalmopathy. Calling Graves' hyperthyroidism stable meant ophthalmopathy did not progress within 18 months. Out of roughly 10 ml of fresh peripheral blood came the PBMCs. This clonotype was counted many times. Trimming pared 2 bases from V and 5 bases from J, leaving 14 bases between. This CDR3 comprises 14 residues. The germline V gene encodes CDR1 SGHDT and CDR2 YYEEEE. TCR beta CDR3 sequences were amplified from RNA transcripts. Using the HTBI primer set, a first-round RT-PCR was run on the TCR CDR3. Via MiXCR, TCRdb re-called the multiplex PCR reads, giving one row per CDR3 protein. The sample includes hundreds of thousands of distinct CDR3 sequences, about a sixth of them seen just once.

The receptor comes from a woman under 30 with Graves' hyperthyroidism. This chain uses TRBV5-6 with TRBJ2-7; D remains ambiguous. Sequenced input: blood. The CDR3 region is CASSFLGQVHEQYF. In DNA, the CDR3 is TGTGCCAGCAGCTTCCTTGGGCAGGTCCACGAGCAGTACTTC.